This is a list of T cell receptor beta chains from one sample in a study of T cell clonotyping in hematopoietic cell transplantation. Assay used: immunoSEQ multiplex PCR; TCRdb lists only in-frame clones, some missing. The sample contains 13,000 or so clones, less than 75% of which appear only once. Here the sequenced sample was peripheral blood mononuclear cells, taken 180 days after allogeneic stem cell transplant. The source is a male patient aged 55-69 years who had an allogeneic stem cell transplant from an unrelated donor, so the T cells may come from the graft donor. Some clones in this sample may be carry-over from other donors' samples. The conserved cysteine and the conserved F or W are not part of the CDR3 here.

TRBJ2-5,TRBV20-1,9,SASTQETQY
TRBJ2-1,TRBV6-5,11,ASSYGGDNEQF
TRBJ1-4,TRBV6-5,10,ASSEKSEKLF
TRBJ2-7,TRBV4-2,17,ASSQDSLDGRKLSYEQY
TRBJ1-1,TRBV10-3,10,ATGQGETEAF
TRBJ2-7,TRBV5-6,13,ASSLGDRPSYGQY
TRBJ1-5,TRBV27,13,ASTAAFSGNQPQH
TRBJ2-7,TRBV29-1,12,SVEGVAYSYEQY
TRBJ2-7,TRBV6-5,13,ASSIRQVQSYEQY
TRBJ2-7,TRBV27,11,ASSFGTDYEQY
TRBJ1-6,TRBV30,11,AWSVDINSPLH
TRBJ1-2,TRBV5-4,13,ASSPGQAGTYGYT
TRBJ1-2,TRBV30,11,AWSVAGGLGYT
TRBJ1-1,TRBV29-1,11,SAPEGLNTEAF
TRBJ2-7,TRBV4-2,12,ASSPGALQGEQY
TRBJ2-7,TRBV20-1,9,SADQGTEQY
TRBJ1-2,TRBV6-5,12,ASSFGRGVNGYT
TRBJ2-7,TRBV4-1,12,ASSIEGMVGEQY
TRBJ2-7,TRBV28,14,ASTPGGAPLRGEQY
TRBJ1-6,TRBV4-1,15,ASSQKTGGSYNSPLH
TRBJ1-1,TRBV4-1,14,ASSQVGTGDHTEAF
TRBJ1-6,TRBV6-1,11,ASSESAAPPLH
TRBJ1-1,TRBV7-9,12,ASSYGQGITEAF
.,TRBV10-1,14,ASSESKGHPTYEQY
TRBJ2-4,TRBV19,12,ASSMAAAKNIQY
TRBJ1-1,TRBV11-2,12,ASSFSSLNTEAF
TRBJ1-5,TRBV19,15,ASRGAGGGYSNQPQH
TRBJ2-5,TRBV4-1,10,ASSHPRETQY
TRBJ2-5,TRBV10-2,13,ASSERTSGQETQY
TRBJ1-1,TRBV29-1,11,SVEDRGGGAAF
TRBJ1-5,TRBV2,13,ASSEDRGGNQPQH
TRBJ1-3,TRBV7-8,14,ASSLVRPDSGNTIY
TRBJ2-7,TRBV9,13,ASSPSGRGSYEQY
TRBJ2-3,TRBV5-1,9,ASSQADTQY
TRBJ2-5,TRBV9,14,ASSPGASGRGETQY
TRBJ1-2,TRBV10-3,11,AITGTDNYGYT
TRBJ2-7,TRBV4-3,13,ASSQDNSGAYEQY
TRBJ1-5,TRBV6-1,13,ASSEATGLSRPQH
TRBJ1-2,TRBV27,13,ASKYGDGPLYGYT
TRBJ2-5,TRBV7-2,13,ASSSSGGRQETQY
TRBJ2-7,TRBV5-4,13,ASSLTGQGDYEQY
TRBJ1-2,TRBV19,13,ASNHDAGQRDGYT
.,TRBV29-1,8,SVVRGEQF
TRBJ2-7,TRBV11-2,12,ASSLWLLSYEQY
TRBJ1-6,TRBV5-8,13,ASSRRDRRESPLH
TRBJ2-7,TRBV7-2,10,ASSSFSYEQY
TRBJ1-2,TRBV9,13,ASSVVEDSSYGYT
TRBJ2-3,TRBV14,13,ASSQGQGSTDTQY
TRBJ2-3,TRBV13,14,ASSSSSGGATDTQY
TRBJ2-7,TRBV4-3,12,ASSQDWGGYEQY
TRBJ2-7,TRBV5-4,12,ASSHSGLTYEQY
TRBJ2-5,TRBV13,14,ASSRRKGGGAETQY